This TCR beta chain was recorded in a study of CD8 T cells in Susac syndrome. CDR3 size: 15 residues. Germline CDR1 LGHDT, CDR2 YNNKEL (reference sequence). V dropped 4 bases and J dropped 8; count of bases not matched to a gene: 9. Concerning this clonotype: Its specificity is unknown.

Random hexamers were used to reverse transcribe 0.5 to 1 ug of RNA. TCRdb independently ran MiXCR on the immunoSEQ multiplex PCR reads; one entry per CDR3 protein. The table shows 200,000 to 300,000 distinct CDR3 sequences, with approximately 92% occurring only once. In blood CD8+ and CD4+ T cells, TCR beta underwent sequencing. Whole-study findings and limits: The study conceded that relatively few individuals underwent its TCR sequencing and HLA analysis.

V usage is TRBV3-1 and J usage is TRBJ1-4; 8 bases line up with TRBD1. Sequencing used CD4+ T cells from PBMCs. This receptor was obtained from a human donor with multiple sclerosis. CDR3 DNA: TGTGCCAGCAGCCTTCGGACAGGGAGGGGCGAAAAACTGTTTTTT. Protein sequence: CASSLRTGRGEKLFF.